This record looks at one T cell receptor beta chain sequence and its context. No antigen is known for it. CDR1 is MNHEY, CDR2 SVGAGI, per germline. This CDR3 is built from 15 residues. Trimming removed 0 bases from V and 1 base from J, with 7 bases in between. TCRdb used MiXCR to reprocess the 5' RACE reads, holding one entry per CDR3 protein. This sample yields about 370,000 distinct CDR3 sequences, of which approximately 30% are seen a single time; roughly 5.5% belongs to the top ten. This sample is drawn from a study of identical twins' blood T cells. Overall study results and limits: Each donor's most abundant TCRbeta clonotypes shared more CDR3 sequences with her twin than unrelated donors.

The chain joins TRBV6-5 to TRBJ1-5; D remains unclear. Material: PBMCs. The origin of this receptor is a woman aged 18-49 years in good health. CDR3 protein: CASSYSGLSNQPQHF. The CDR3 nucleotides read TGTGCCAGCAGTTACTCAGGGTTGAGCAATCAGCCCCAGCATTTT.